This record covers a single T cell receptor beta chain. The antigen is undetermined. The data originate from a study of T cell clonotyping in hematopoietic cell transplantation. The CDR3 loop spans 11 amino acids. Germline trimming cut 7 bases from V and 2 bases from J; bases unmatched to any gene: 2. The germline gives CDR1 DFQATT, CDR2 SNEGSKA (reference sequence). The protocol was immunoSEQ multiplex PCR, while the TCRdb copy is restricted to in-frame clones and leaves out a portion. The repertoire holds some 9,600 clones, with about 51% as singletons. The study's findings and limits: Graft donor and pretransplant recipient Inverse Simpson Index values predicted broader posttransplant TCR diversity. No sorting was done, leaving CD4 and CD8 contributions mixed. At the given depth, recipient repertoires were over 97% de novo clonotypes. After transplant, recipient diversity fell while pathologically expanded clonotypes grew through day 180.

V gene TRBV20-1 combines with J gene TRBJ2-7; TRBD1 aligns across 7 bases. This receptor was identified in a female patient aged 45-65 years who had an allogeneic stem cell transplant from an unrelated donor, so the T cells may come from the graft donor. Some clones in this sample may be carry-over from other donors' samples. The material was peripheral blood mononuclear cells, obtained 100 days after allogeneic stem cell transplant. This CDR3 reads CSGQGTYEQYF. CDR3 nucleotide sequence: TGCAGTGGACAGGGTACCTACGAGCAGTACTTC.